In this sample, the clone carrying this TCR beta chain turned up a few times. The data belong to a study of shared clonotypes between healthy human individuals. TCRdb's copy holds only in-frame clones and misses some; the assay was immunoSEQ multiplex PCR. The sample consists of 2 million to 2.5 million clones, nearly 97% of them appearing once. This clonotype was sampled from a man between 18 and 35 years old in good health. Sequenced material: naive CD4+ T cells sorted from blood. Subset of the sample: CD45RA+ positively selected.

Here the CDR3 DNA reads TGTGCCAGCAGTGAAGTGACAGGGACGTACTTC. Protein sequence: CASSEVTGTYF. The chain carries TRBV2 and TRBJ2-7; 7 bases line up with TRBD1. J was trimmed by 12 bases and V by 1 base; bases with no gene match: 3. Germline CDR1 reads SNHLY; CDR2 reads FYNNEI. The CDR3 runs to 11 residues.